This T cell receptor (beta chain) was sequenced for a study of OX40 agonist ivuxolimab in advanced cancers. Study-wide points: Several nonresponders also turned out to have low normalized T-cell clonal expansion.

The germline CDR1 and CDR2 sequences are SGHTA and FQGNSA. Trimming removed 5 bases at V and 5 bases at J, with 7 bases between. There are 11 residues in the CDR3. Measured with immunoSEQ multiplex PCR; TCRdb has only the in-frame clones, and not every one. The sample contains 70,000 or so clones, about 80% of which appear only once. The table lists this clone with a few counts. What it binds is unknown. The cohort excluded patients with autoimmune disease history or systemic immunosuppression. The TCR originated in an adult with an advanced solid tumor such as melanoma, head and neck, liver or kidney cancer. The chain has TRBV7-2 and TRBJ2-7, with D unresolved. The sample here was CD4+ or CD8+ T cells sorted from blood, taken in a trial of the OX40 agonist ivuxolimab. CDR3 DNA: TGTGCCAGCAGCCCCCGGGACGAGCAGTACTTC. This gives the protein CASSPRDEQYF.